Listed here are 25 T cell receptor beta chains from one sample, sequenced in a study of CD8 T cells in Susac syndrome. When the RNA was reverse transcribed, random hexamers were used with an input of roughly 0.45 to 1 ug. TCRdb recomputed calls from the immunoSEQ multiplex PCR reads with MiXCR, one row per CDR3 protein. The table records about 280,000 distinct CDR3 sequences, 80% to 90% of them present only once. Sequencing was performed on CD8+ T cells from PBMCs. The receptors derive from a human donor with multiple sclerosis.

This chain connects TRBV27 to TRBJ2-1, with TRBD2 identical over 7 bases. The germline gives CDR1 MNHEY, CDR2 SMNVEV (reference sequence). The CDR3 contains 15 residues. Unmatched junction bases numbered 10, after V lost 5 bases and J lost 6 bases. CDR3 nucleotides: TGTGCCAGCAGTCTTGCGGGAGCGCGGGGCAATGAGCAGTTCTTC. Protein: CASSLAGARGNEQFF.

The rearrangement links TRBV24-1 to TRBJ2-3; either TRBD1 or TRBD2 may supply D (5 bases each). Germline assignment: CDR1 KGHDR and CDR2 SFDVKD. Trimming shortened V by 9 bases and J by 2 bases, and 14 bases separated the two germline ends. The CDR3 extends over 14 amino acids. CDR3 coding DNA: TGTGCCACCCGGGACCGTGATAACACAGATACGCAGTATTTT. This encodes CATRDRDNTDTQYF.

In its sample, this clonotype was seen once. The chain couples TRBV6-5 to TRBJ1-2; D is possibly TRBD1 (5 bases). V was shortened by 4 bases and J by 6 bases, with 15 bases between the two germline ends. CDR3 size: 14 residues. Germline CDR1 MNHEY, CDR2 SVGAGI. The CDR3 loop reads CASSFLGMGDGYTF. The CDR3 nucleotides read TGTGCCAGCAGTTTCCTTGGAATGGGGGATGGCTACACCTTC.

This clonotype came up once. This sequence joins TRBV9 and TRBJ2-6, with D unclear. Trimming cost V 3 bases and J 2 bases, with 12 bases left between them. Per germline, CDR1 SGDLS and CDR2 YYNGEE. This CDR3 is 16 amino acids long. The CDR3 nucleotides are TGTGCCAGCAGCGCGAGCCTCAGGACTGGGGCCAACGTCCTGACTTTC. It codes for CASSASLRTGANVLTF.

This clonotype was counted once. The chain links TRBV28 to TRBJ2-5, with TRBD2 matching over 8 bases. The J segment lost 4 bases and the V segment lost 3 bases, leaving 7 bases of the junction unmatched. There are 15 residues in the CDR3. The germline V gene has CDR1 MDHEN and CDR2 SYDVKM. The CDR3 bases are TGTGCCAGCAGTTTGGTCGGACTAGCATCAGAGACCCAGTACTTC. As protein: CASSLVGLASETQYF.

This chain joins TRBV7-9 and TRBJ2-1, with 9 bases identical to TRBD2. CDR3 length: 14 amino acids. Germline trimming cut 8 bases from V and 6 bases from J; bases unmatched to any gene: 8. CDR1 SEHNR and CDR2 FQNEAQ come from the germline V gene (reference sequence). CDR3 nucleotide sequence: TGTGCCAGCTGCCGGACTAGCGTCTCCAATGAGCAGTTCTTC. Protein: CASCRTSVSNEQFF.

The rearrangement links TRBV29-1 to TRBJ2-2, with 8 bases matching TRBD1. J was trimmed by 5 bases and V by 3 bases; bases with no gene match: 5. Germline V gene sequence: CDR1 SQVTM, CDR2 ANQGSEA. The CDR3 is made up of 14 amino acids. The CDR3 here is CSVDGQGATGELFF. CDR3 nucleotide sequence: TGCAGCGTTGATGGGCAGGGGGCTACCGGGGAGCTGTTTTTT.

This chain's CDR3 is CASSLIGGRLDTQYF. CDR3 nucleotides: TGTGCCAGCAGCTTAATAGGGGGGCGATTAGATACGCAGTATTTT. The rearrangement uses TRBV7-3 and TRBJ2-3; D assignment may be TRBD1 or TRBD2 (6 bases each). The ends were cut back, 1 base at V and 5 bases at J, with 13 bases in the middle. This CDR3 is 15 amino acids long. The germline V gene has CDR1 SGHTA and CDR2 FQGTGA.

V is TRBV3-1 and J is TRBJ1-5, with unresolved D. CDR1 and CDR2 (germline): LGHDT, YNNKEL (reference sequence). The V end was cut by 0 bases, the J end by 0 bases, with 9 bases between. This CDR3 has 16 amino acids. CDR3 loop: CASSQEWSASNQPQHF. CDR3 DNA sequence: TGTGCCAGCAGCCAAGAGTGGTCAGCTAGCAATCAGCCCCAGCATTTT. Looking up the rest from reference TRBV3-1 and TRBJ1-5 gives the full variable domain: DTAVSQTPKYLVTQMGNDKSIKCEQNLGHDTMYWYKQDSKKFLKIMFSYNNKELIINETVPNRFSPKSPDKAHLNLHINSLELGDSAVYFCASSQEWSASNQPQHFGDGTRLSIL.

This clonotype appeared once. This chain connects TRBV28 to TRBJ2-3; D is unresolved. The CDR3 spans 12 residues. V lost 4 bases and J 5 bases, leaving 7 bases between the germline ends. Looked up from germline, CDR1 is MDHEN and CDR2 is SYDVKM. The CDR3 coding sequence is TGTGCCAGCAGTTCCTGGGAAGATACGCAGTATTTT. The encoded protein is CASSSWEDTQYF.

J is TRBJ2-2 and V is TRBV30, with a weak D call TRBD2 (6 bases). The germline V gene has CDR1 GTSNPN and CDR2 SVGIG (reference sequence). V lost 1 base to trimming and J lost 6 bases, with 12 bases between them. The CDR3 is made up of 14 amino acids. The CDR3 sequence is CAWSERGGAGELFF. The CDR3 nucleotides are TGTGCCTGGAGTGAACGAGGAGGGGCCGGGGAGCTGTTTTTT.

This chain links TRBV20-1 with TRBJ2-7; D is ambiguous. Trimming removed 0 bases at V and 7 bases at J, with 13 bases between. Germline CDR1 is DFQATT and CDR2 is SNEGSKA (reference sequence). This CDR3 has 13 residues. The DNA for the CDR3 is TGCAGTGCTAGAGATATTCGTCCCTGGGAGCAGTACTTC. It is translated as CSARDIRPWEQYF.

The chain carries TRBV5-6 and TRBJ1-2; D is unclear. Germline V gene data show CDR1 as SGHDT and CDR2 as YYEEEE. This CDR3 has 12 residues. V was pared by 2 bases and J by 6 bases, with 8 bases between. CDR3 DNA: TGTGCCAGCAGCTTTATGGGGAATGGCTACACCTTC. Amino acid sequence: CASSFMGNGYTF.

J is TRBJ2-3 and V is TRBV23-1, with D possibly matching TRBD1 (5 bases). TRBV23-1 is given ORF status, its function remaining uncertain. CDR3 length: 16 residues. Trimming pared 3 bases from V and 2 bases from J, leaving 15 bases between. CDR3 residues: CASSHCLQDDTDTQYF. Written as DNA, the CDR3 is TGCGCCAGCAGTCATTGTTTACAGGACGACACAGATACGCAGTATTTT.

This clonotype was counted between two and nine times. The CDR3 DNA is TGTGCCAGCAGCTTAAGCGGGGAATCCCCTGGCTACACCTTC. Its protein is CASSLSGESPGYTF. This chain uses TRBV7-8 with TRBJ1-2; D is unresolved. V gave up 2 bases and J gave up 7 bases, with 14 bases separating them. CDR3 length equals 14 residues. CDR1 is SGHVS, CDR2 FQNEAQ, per germline. Filled out from reference TRBV7-8 and TRBJ1-2, the complete variable domain reads GAGVSQSPRYKVAKRGQDVALRCDPISGHVSLFWYQQALGQGPEFLTYFQNEAQLDKSGLPSDRFFAERPEGSVSTLKIQRTQQEDSAVYLCASSLSGESPGYTFGSGTRLTVV.

This clonotype was detected once. This sequence joins TRBV20-1 and TRBJ2-7; 10 bases agree with TRBD1. The CDR3 spans 14 residues. Germline loops: CDR1 DFQATT, CDR2 SNEGSKA (reference sequence). With 5 bases clipped from V and 1 base from J, the junction kept 5 bases outside the gene matches. Here the CDR3 DNA reads TGCAGTGCTCCCCGGGACAGGGGTTCCTACGAGCAGTACTTC. Encoded protein: CSAPRDRGSYEQYF.

V usage is TRBV6-6 and J usage is TRBJ1-6; no reliable D call. Deletions cut 5 bases from V and 8 bases from J, with 16 bases between. The CDR3 consists of 15 residues. CDR1 is MNHNY and CDR2 is SVGAGI in the germline V gene (reference sequence). CDR3 amino acids: CASSPRWTRDSPLHF. Here the CDR3 DNA reads TGTGCCAGCAGTCCCCGGTGGACGCGTGATTCACCCCTCCACTTT.

The rearrangement uses TRBV10-3 and TRBJ2-1; D remains unclear. Per germline, CDR1 ENHRY and CDR2 SYGVKD. The CDR3 has 12 amino acids. The V gene lost 8 bases and the J gene lost 4 bases, with 9 bases spanning the gap. The CDR3 DNA reads TGTGCCATCGGTCCGGATTACAATGAGCAGTTCTTC. Translating gives CAIGPDYNEQFF.

This clonotype came up once. The gene calls are TRBV9 and TRBJ2-1; 8 bases match TRBD2. The CDR3 totals 15 residues. J was trimmed by 8 bases and V by 0 bases; bases with no gene match: 7. The V gene's germline CDR1 is SGDLS and CDR2 YYNGEE. The CDR3 DNA follows: TGTGCCAGCAGCGTAGGGGCGGGAGGAGGGGATGAGCAGTTCTTC. It translates to CASSVGAGGGDEQFF.

The rearrangement uses TRBV2 and TRBJ2-1; 9 bases line up with TRBD2. This CDR3 has 16 residues. Trimming took 3 bases from V and 8 from J; bases not matched to a gene: 11. In germline, CDR1 is SNHLY, CDR2 FYNNEI. The CDR3: CASSDSRGLARDEQFF. The DNA for the CDR3 is TGTGCCAGCAGTGATAGTAGGGGACTAGCTCGAGATGAGCAGTTCTTC.

This clonotype showed up just a few times. The rearrangement uses TRBV5-1 and TRBJ2-7; TRBD1 or TRBD2 may be the D gene (5 bases each). Germline lookup yields CDR1 SGHRS and CDR2 YFSETQ. Trimming removed 3 bases at V and 5 bases at J, with 15 bases between. This CDR3 region has 14 residues. This chain's CDR3 is CASSSTGAWDEQYF. In DNA form, the CDR3 reads TGCGCCAGCAGCTCAACCGGGGCCTGGGACGAGCAGTACTTC.

The chain joins TRBV6-6 to TRBJ2-7; D remains unclear. The V gene's germline CDR1 is MNHNY and CDR2 SVGAGI (reference sequence). Trimming removed 2 bases at V and 2 bases at J, with 7 bases between. The CDR3 length is 13 residues. The CDR3 protein is CASSYRTTYEQYF. The CDR3 bases are TGTGCCAGCAGTTACAGGACCACCTACGAGCAGTACTTC.

This chain uses TRBV6-5 with TRBJ1-2; TRBD1 matches 9 bases. CDR1 and CDR2 from the germline V gene are MNHEY and SVGAGI. The V segment lost 6 bases and the J segment 7 bases; nucleotides outside the gene matches: 9. The CDR3 loop spans 14 amino acids. The CDR3 DNA follows: TGTGCCAGCAGCCCTCTCAGACAGGGGGGTGGCTACACCTTC. Its protein is CASSPLRQGGGYTF.

This chain uses TRBV30 with TRBJ2-7; 9 bases match TRBD1. The ends lost 1 base at V and 2 bases at J; junction bases unmatched: 12. The CDR3 is 17 residues long. The germline V gene encodes CDR1 GTSNPN and CDR2 SVGIG (reference sequence). CDR3 in amino acids: CAWSDPPGTGWAYEQYF. The CDR3 DNA reads as TGTGCCTGGAGTGATCCACCCGGGACAGGGTGGGCCTACGAGCAGTACTTC.

This clonotype was observed a handful of times. The rearrangement uses TRBV6-1 and TRBJ2-5; 10 bases match TRBD2. After removal of 6 bases from V and 5 bases from J, the junction contained 12 bases not matched to a gene. This CDR3 is 16 amino acids long. Germline lookup yields CDR1 MNHNS and CDR2 SASEGT. CDR3 DNA: TGTGCCAGCAGCCCGGGACTAGCGATGCGGTGGGAGACCCAGTACTTC. Amino acid sequence: CASSPGLAMRWETQYF.